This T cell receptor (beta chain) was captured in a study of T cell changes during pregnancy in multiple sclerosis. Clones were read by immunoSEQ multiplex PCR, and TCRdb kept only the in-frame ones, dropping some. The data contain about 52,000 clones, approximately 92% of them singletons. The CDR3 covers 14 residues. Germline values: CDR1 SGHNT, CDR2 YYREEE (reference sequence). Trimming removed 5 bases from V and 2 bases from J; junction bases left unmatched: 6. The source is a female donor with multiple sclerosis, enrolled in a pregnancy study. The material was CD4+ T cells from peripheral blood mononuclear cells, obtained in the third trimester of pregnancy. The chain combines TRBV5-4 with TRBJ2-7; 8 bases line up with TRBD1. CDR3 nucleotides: TGTGCCAGCAGAGGACAGGGCACCACCTACGAGCAGTACTTC. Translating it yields CASRGQGTTYEQYF.